The 20 T cell receptor beta chains given below trace back to one sample, sequenced in a study of cytomegalovirus exposure and HLA in healthy donors. The PCR used 60 Vbeta and 13 Jbeta primers. Sequenced by immunoSEQ multiplex PCR; TCRdb stores in-frame clones only, minus some. The table has more than 200,000 clones, just under 70% seen once. The sequenced sample consisted of PBMCs. These receptors were taken from a man aged 35-49 years in good health and CMV-seropositive.

Here the CDR3 DNA reads TGTGCCAGCCGGGATTTCAATCAGCCCCAGCATTTT. Translation gives CASRDFNQPQHF. The chain is built from TRBV28 and TRBJ1-5; D not resolved. From germline, CDR1 is MDHEN and CDR2 SYDVKM. The CDR3 length is 12 residues. With 8 bases removed from V and 3 bases from J, the gap between germline ends came to 8 bases.

The rearrangement uses TRBV10-3 and TRBJ1-1; possible D gene TRBD1, 5 bases. Germline V CDR1 and CDR2: ENHRY, SYGVKD. V was trimmed by 4 bases and J by 3 bases, leaving 15 bases between them. This CDR3 is built from 15 residues. DNA for the CDR3: TGTGCCATCAGTGGGGCTCTCCAGGGCTACACTGAAGCTTTCTTT. Its translation is CAISGALQGYTEAFF.

The chain has TRBV23-1 and TRBJ2-5; a possible D gene is TRBD1 (5 bases). TRBV23-1 qualifies as an ORF whose function is uncertain. CDR3 length: 14 residues. V lost 1 base and J lost 1, with 7 bases in between. CDR3 nucleotide sequence: TGCGCCAGCAGTCAATGGGGCCTCCAAGAGACCCAGTACTTC. It specifies CASSQWGLQETQYF.

The chain links TRBV27 to TRBJ2-1; 7 nucleotides match TRBD2. The CDR3 runs 15 residues. CDR1 and CDR2 from the germline V gene are MNHEY and SMNVEV (reference sequence). Trimming cost V 1 base and J 4 bases; bases outside gene matches: 4. The CDR3 reads CASSLWGGQYNEQFF. In DNA, the CDR3 is TGTGCCAGCAGTTTATGGGGGGGTCAGTACAATGAGCAGTTCTTC.

The chain combines TRBV6-5 with TRBJ1-1; 7 bases match TRBD1. This CDR3 comprises 14 residues. Unmatched junction bases numbered 10, after V lost 6 bases and J lost 6 bases. Per germline, CDR1 MNHEY and CDR2 SVGAGI. CDR3 in DNA: TGTGCCAGCAGCATCGACAGGGTAACGCCTGAAGCTTTCTTT. This translates into CASSIDRVTPEAFF.

V usage is TRBV5-1 and J usage is TRBJ1-1, with unresolved D. Trimming took off 1 base at V and 1 base at J, with 11 bases between the two ends. Per germline, CDR1 SGHRS and CDR2 YFSETQ. The CDR3 is 15 residues long. The CDR3 DNA reads TGCGCCAGCAGCTTGTGGAGAACTGGGAACACTGAAGCTTTCTTT. This codes for CASSLWRTGNTEAFF.

As for this clone: Distinct nucleotide sequences in the sample also encode this CDR3. This chain joins TRBV2 and TRBJ1-1; no definite D call. This CDR3 contains 13 residues. Trimming took 6 bases from V and 4 from J, leaving 12 bases between them. Germline V gene lookup returns CDR1 SNHLY and CDR2 FYNNEI. DNA of the CDR3: TGTGCCAGCAGCCCATTTAGCTCCACTGAAGCTTTCTTT. Translation: CASSPFSSTEAFF.

This clone was seen only once. One end of the junction varies from germline; a read error may be responsible. The chain uses TRBV7-9 and TRBJ1-2, with D perhaps TRBD1 (5 bases). The CDR3 is 15 amino acids. The germline V gene encodes CDR1 SEHNR and CDR2 FQNEAQ (reference sequence). CDR3 DNA: TGTTCCAGCAGCTTAGATGGGGGGTCCTCGGGCGGCTACACCTTC. Amino acids: CSSSLDGGSSGGYTF.

As for this clone: A read error may account for a junction end that differs from germline. The chain is built from TRBV7-9 and TRBJ2-7, with 9 nucleotides matching TRBD1. CDR1 is SEHNR, CDR2 FQNEAQ, per germline (reference sequence). The CDR3 has 14 amino acids. CDR3 nucleotide sequence: TGTTCCAGCAGCTTCGGGACAGGGTCCGACGAGCAGTACTTC. This encodes CSSSFGTGSDEQYF.

The chain is built from TRBV6-4 and TRBJ1-2, with TRBD1 as a possible D gene (6 bases). Per the germline V gene, CDR1 is MRHNA and CDR2 is SNTAGT. The CDR3 sequence is 14 residues long. The germline V and J ends were trimmed by 6 bases and 3 bases, with 14 bases remaining between them. Here the CDR3 reads CASRTGKVYYGYTF. In DNA form, the CDR3 reads TGTGCCAGCAGAACAGGGAAAGTTTACTATGGCTACACCTTC.

The V call is TRBV7-9, the J call TRBJ2-3; D is possibly TRBD2 (6 bases). The CDR3 runs to 15 residues. Trimming removed 1 base from V and 6 bases from J, with 14 bases in between. CDR1 and CDR2 from the germline V gene are SEHNR and FQNEAQ (reference sequence). The CDR3 loop is CASSLELAGRDTQYF. For the CDR3, the DNA is TGTGCCAGCAGCTTAGAACTAGCAGGTCGGGATACGCAGTATTTT.

With regard to this clone: Within the sample, other DNA sequences also encode this same CDR3. The CDR3 is CASSFAGEETQYF. The CDR3 region has the DNA TGTGCCAGCAGCTTCGCGGGGGAAGAGACCCAGTACTTC. The chain recombines TRBV7-3 with TRBJ2-5; 7 bases fit TRBD2. CDR1 and CDR2 (germline): SGHTA, FQGTGA. CDR3 length equals 13 residues. V dropped 3 bases and J dropped 3; count of bases not matched to a gene: 1.

Of note for this clone: The junction shows a germline mismatch at one end, possibly a read error. This rearrangement joins TRBV6-1 to TRBJ2-7; 10 nucleotides line up with TRBD2. Germline CDR1 reads MNHNS; CDR2 reads SASEGT. The CDR3 is 15 amino acids. The CDR3 DNA is TGTGCCAGCAGTGAATCTTACGCGGGAGCGGGGGGGCCTCTCTTC. Amino acid sequence: CASSESYAGAGGPLF.

The chain couples TRBV28 to TRBJ1-2; maybe TRBD1 (6 bases). Germline assignment: CDR1 MDHEN and CDR2 SYDVKM. The CDR3 contains 14 residues. V was cut by 3 bases and J by 2 bases, with 10 bases left in between. The CDR3 loop is CASSFPGQNYGYTF. The CDR3 DNA is TGTGCCAGCAGTTTTCCTGGACAGAACTATGGCTACACCTTC.

A remark on this clone: Other nucleotide sequences in the sample specify the same CDR3. CDR3 nucleotides: TGTGCCAGCAGTCTTACAGGGAACACTGAAGCTTTCTTT. Translating gives CASSLTGNTEAFF. The J gene is TRBJ1-1, the V gene TRBV6-4; D perhaps matches TRBD1 (5 bases). Germline CDR1 MRHNA, CDR2 SNTAGT. CDR3 size: 13 residues. V was trimmed by 5 bases and J by 1 base, leaving 8 bases between them.

This clone appeared once. The V and J genes are TRBV29-1 and TRBJ1-1; 8 bases line up with TRBD1. This CDR3 spans 13 amino acids. Trimming at V came to 0 bases and at J to 11 bases, leaving 8 bases not matched to a gene. The germline gives CDR1 SQVTM, CDR2 ANQGSEA. CDR3 region: CSVEESGGAEAFF. The CDR3 nucleotides are TGCAGCGTTGAAGAATCAGGGGGCGCGGAGGCTTTCTTT.

V and J are TRBV5-8 and TRBJ1-2; D unclear. CDR1 SGHTS and CDR2 YDEGEE come from the germline V gene. The V and J ends lost 3 bases and 2 bases respectively, with 14 bases between them. The CDR3 is 15 residues long. As DNA, the CDR3 is TGTGCCAGCAGCTCCGGGGTTTTACCGAACTATGGCTACACCTTC. Translating gives CASSSGVLPNYGYTF.

A few counts support this clone. The rearrangement uses TRBV6-5 and TRBJ2-7; 7 bases line up with TRBD1. The CDR3 covers 15 residues. From germline, CDR1 is MNHEY and CDR2 SVGAGI. The V segment lost 0 bases and the J segment 3 bases; nucleotides outside the gene matches: 5. CDR3 region: CASSYSTGAYYEQYF. CDR3 coding DNA: TGTGCCAGCAGTTACTCAACAGGGGCGTACTACGAGCAGTACTTC.

The chain links TRBV2 to TRBJ1-2, with 7 bases matching TRBD1. The germline gives CDR1 SNHLY, CDR2 FYNNEI. V dropped 5 bases and J dropped 0; count of bases not matched to a gene: 6. The CDR3 is 15 residues long. As DNA, the CDR3 is TGTGCCAGCAGTTGGGGGACAGCAGCTAACTATGGCTACACCTTC. It is translated as CASSWGTAANYGYTF. Full variable domain (remainder filled in from reference TRBV2 and TRBJ1-2): EPEVTQTPSHQVTQMGQEVILRCVPISNHLYFYWYRQILGQKVEFLVSFYNNEISEKSEIFDDQFSVERPDGSNFTLKIRSTKLEDSAMYFCASSWGTAANYGYTFGSGTRLTVV.

The V and J genes are TRBV28 and TRBJ1-2, with D hard to call. CDR3 size: 12 residues. Germline V gene data show CDR1 as MDHEN and CDR2 as SYDVKM. The V end lost 6 bases, the J end lost 7 bases, and 12 bases lay between the germline ends. This CDR3 is CASRGQLSGYTF. The CDR3 coding sequence is TGTGCCAGCAGGGGCCAGTTAAGTGGCTACACCTTC.